This T cell receptor beta chain is drawn from a study of blood T cell repertoires in COVID-19. Whole-study context: Sample material is recorded as cDNA or gDNA derived from T cells, B-cell-depleted T cells, or PBMCs.

In terms of age and location, participants ranged from roughly 18 to 95 years and lived in approximately 26 US areas. Profiled with immunoSEQ multiplex PCR; TCRdb holds only in-frame clones, not every one. The sample holds 150,000 or so clones; roughly 88% are singletons and the top ten take approximately 4.5%. The sequenced material came from PBMCs or T cells enriched from blood (not recorded which). The TCR comes from a man in his fifties or sixties who had recovered from COVID-19.

The CDR3 DNA follows: TGTGCCAGCAGCCTTAGGGTAGGCAGGGCACAAGAGACCCAGTACTTC. Protein sequence: CASSLRVGRAQETQYF. This chain links TRBV7-2 with TRBJ2-5, with a tentative D call TRBD1 (5 bases). The germline CDR1 and CDR2 sequences are SGHTA and FQGNSA. V gave up 5 bases and J gave up 2 bases, with 18 bases separating them. The CDR3 runs 16 residues.